This T cell receptor (beta chain) was identified in a study of molecular identifiers for immune sequencing clone quantification. TCRdb reanalysed the PCR reads using MiXCR and keeps one entry per CDR3 protein. Counted here are a few hundred thousand distinct CDR3 sequences, about 26% occurring once; the ten biggest clones make up about 0.75%. Regarding the study as a whole: Reportedly, one cell's Jurkat TCR RNA was detected within 1,100,000 naive CD8 cells.

The authors gated naive CD8 T cells as CD8+CD4-CCR7+CD45RA+ for sorting. Trimming removed 4 bases from V and 1 base from J, with 7 bases in between. CDR1 is SQVTM, CDR2 ANQGSEA, per germline. The CDR3 sequence is 12 residues long. Turning to this clonotype: What it binds is not known. Without the conserved terminal phenylalanine or tryptophan, this CDR3 likely stems from a read error.

The source material was naive CD8+ T cells from blood, with Jurkat cell RNA spiked in. Subset here: FACS-sorted CD8+CD4-CCR7+CD45RA+ naive T cells. The V gene is TRBV29-1, the J gene TRBJ1-1; D perhaps matches TRBD1 (6 bases). The clonotype originates from a human donor in good health. Some libraries in this study had Jurkat cell RNA spiked in. The CDR3 protein is CSVVGQNTEAFC. The DNA for the CDR3 is TGCAGCGTTGTGGGACAGAACACTGAAGCTTTCTGT.